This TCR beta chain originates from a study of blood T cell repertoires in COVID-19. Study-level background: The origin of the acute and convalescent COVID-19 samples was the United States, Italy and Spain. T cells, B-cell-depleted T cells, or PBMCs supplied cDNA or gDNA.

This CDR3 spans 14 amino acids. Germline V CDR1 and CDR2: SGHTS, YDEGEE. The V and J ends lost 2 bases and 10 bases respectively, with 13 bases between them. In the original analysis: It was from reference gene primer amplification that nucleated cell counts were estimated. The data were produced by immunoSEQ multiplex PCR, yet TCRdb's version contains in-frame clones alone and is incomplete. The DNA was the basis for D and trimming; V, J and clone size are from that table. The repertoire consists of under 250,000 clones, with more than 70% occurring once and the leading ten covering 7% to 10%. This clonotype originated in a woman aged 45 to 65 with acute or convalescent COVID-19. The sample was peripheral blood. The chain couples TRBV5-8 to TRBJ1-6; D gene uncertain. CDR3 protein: CASSFGGLGSPLHF. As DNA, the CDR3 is TGTGCCAGCAGCTTCGGTGGGCTTGGGTCACCCCTCCACTTT.